This is a list of T cell receptor beta chains from one sample in a study of OX40 agonist ivuxolimab in advanced cancers. Assay: immunoSEQ multiplex PCR; the TCRdb copy retains only in-frame clones and omits some. The sample shows almost 80,000 clones, 84% of them seen only once. The sequences come from CD4+ or CD8+ T cells sorted from blood, collected in a trial of the OX40 agonist ivuxolimab. The receptors here all came from an adult with an advanced solid tumor such as melanoma, head and neck, liver or kidney cancer. CDR3s include the opening cysteine and the closing phenylalanine or tryptophan. The order of the fields is J gene, D gene, clone size, V gene, CDR3 DNA, CDR3 protein. A D gene is named only where the DNA matches it firmly. Size is omitted from some rows. Given values are once, few, many or a class for expanded clones.

J: TRBJ1-1
D: -
size: -
V: TRBV5-6
DNA: TGTGCCAGCAGCTTGGTAAGTCCCACTGAAGCTTTCTTT
CDR3: CASSLVSPTEAFF

J: TRBJ2-1
D: -
size: -
V: TRBV19
DNA: TGTGCCAGTAGTCGGTTTACGAGCGCGGTTTTCTCCTACAATGAGCAGTTCTTC
CDR3: CASSRFTSAVFSYNEQFF

J: TRBJ1-2
D: TRBD1
size: once
V: TRBV6-1
DNA: TGTGCCAGCAGGGAACCACAGGGGGTGGAAGGCTACACCTTC
CDR3: CASREPQGVEGYTF

J: TRBJ1-1
D: -
size: -
V: TRBV10-1
DNA: TGCGCCAGCAGTGGAGGTCCAAAACTTGAAGCTTTCTTT
CDR3: CASSGGPKLEAFF

J: TRBJ1-2
D: TRBD1
size: -
V: TRBV28
DNA: TGTGCCAGCAGCGAGTGGACAGGGAACTATGGCTACACCTTC
CDR3: CASSEWTGNYGYTF

J: TRBJ2-7
D: -
size: few
V: TRBV10-3
DNA: TGTGCCATCAGTGAGGGCGTCTCCTACGAGCAGTACTTC
CDR3: CAISEGVSYEQYF

J: TRBJ1-1
D: -
size: -
V: TRBV27
DNA: TGTGCCAGCTTGGGTATGGGACGGGAGAACACTGAAGCTTTCTTT
CDR3: CASLGMGRENTEAFF

J: TRBJ1-1
D: TRBD1
size: -
V: TRBV7-9
DNA: TGTGCCAGCAGCTACCGGGACAGGGAAGCTTTCTTT
CDR3: CASSYRDREAFF

J: TRBJ2-3
D: TRBD2
size: -
V: TRBV6-5
DNA: TGTGCCACGGGACTAGCGGGAGGCGCCTCGTATTTT
CDR3: CATGLAGGASYF

J: TRBJ2-3
D: -
size: -
V: TRBV7-2
DNA: TGTGCCAGCAGCTTAGGTCGAGGCTCAGATACGCAGTATTTT
CDR3: CASSLGRGSDTQYF

J: TRBJ2-1
D: -
size: -
V: TRBV7-6
DNA: TGTGCCAGCAGCCCCCAGGCAGGGTGGGGCAATGAGCAGTTCTTC
CDR3: CASSPQAGWGNEQFF

J: TRBJ2-7
D: TRBD1
size: -
V: TRBV2
DNA: TGTGCCAGCAGCCCGGGACAGGTATCCTACGAGCAGTACTTC
CDR3: CASSPGQVSYEQYF

J: TRBJ1-1
D: -
size: once
V: TRBV21-1
DNA: TGTGCCAGCAGCAAAGGGAACACTGAAGCTTTCTTT
CDR3: CASSKGNTEAFF

J: TRBJ2-5
D: -
size: -
V: TRBV7-2
DNA: TGTGCCAGCAGCGCCCGTGGGGGGAATGGAGAGACCCAGTACTTC
CDR3: CASSARGGNGETQYF

J: TRBJ2-1
D: -
size: -
V: TRBV5-1
DNA: TGCGCCAGCAGCCGGGACAGCCTAGGAGGGGAGCAGTTCTTC
CDR3: CASSRDSLGGEQFF

J: TRBJ2-3
D: TRBD2
size: -
V: TRBV5-6
DNA: TGTGCCAGCAGCACTAGGACTAGCGGGGGGGCGAATACGCAGTATTTT
CDR3: CASSTRTSGGANTQYF

J: TRBJ1-5
D: -
size: once
V: TRBV12-5
DNA: TGTGCTAGTGGTTTGGTGGACAGTGCGACTAATCAGCCCCAGCATTTT
CDR3: CASGLVDSATNQPQHF

J: TRBJ1-5
D: TRBD1
size: -
V: TRBV2
DNA: TGTGCCAGCAGTGTAAGGGACAGCCGCAATCAGCCCCAGCATTTT
CDR3: CASSVRDSRNQPQHF

J: TRBJ2-7
D: TRBD1
size: -
V: TRBV9
DNA: TGTGCCAGCAGCGTAGGGGGACAGACTCCGGAGCAGTACTTC
CDR3: CASSVGGQTPEQYF

J: TRBJ1-2
D: -
size: -
V: TRBV11-1
DNA: TGTGCCAGCAGCTTAGGACAGAACTATGGCTACACCTTC
CDR3: CASSLGQNYGYTF

J: TRBJ2-7
D: TRBD1
size: -
V: TRBV6-5
DNA: TGTGCCAGCAGTTCCCAAGTCGGGACAGGGCCCTACGAGCAGTACTTC
CDR3: CASSSQVGTGPYEQYF

J: TRBJ2-2
D: -
size: -
V: TRBV19
DNA: TGTGCCAGTAAGAAGTCGGGGGAGCCCGGGGAGCTGTTTTTT
CDR3: CASKKSGEPGELFF

J: TRBJ1-5
D: TRBD1
size: -
V: TRBV5-6
DNA: TGTGCCAGCAGCTTGAGACAGGGATTTCAGCCCCAGCATTTT
CDR3: CASSLRQGFQPQHF

J: TRBJ1-6
D: -
size: few
V: TRBV6-5
DNA: TGTGCCAGCAGTGTCTGGGTACCCTATAATTCACCCCTCCACTTT
CDR3: CASSVWVPYNSPLHF

J: TRBJ1-5
D: -
size: -
V: TRBV20-1
DNA: TGCAGTAAGCAGGGGAATCAGCCCCAGCATTTT
CDR3: CSKQGNQPQHF

J: TRBJ2-2
D: TRBD1
size: -
V: TRBV5-4
DNA: TGTGCCAGCAGCTTCGGACAGGGGGCGACCACCGGGGAGCTGTTTTTT
CDR3: CASSFGQGATTGELFF

J: TRBJ2-7
D: -
size: -
V: TRBV5-6
DNA: TGTGCCAGCAGCTTACGGGACTACGAGCAGTACTTC
CDR3: CASSLRDYEQYF

J: TRBJ1-5
D: -
size: -
V: TRBV28
DNA: TGTGCCAGCAGTCCCTCCGGGGGAGATCAGCCCCAGCATTTT
CDR3: CASSPSGGDQPQHF

J: TRBJ1-2
D: TRBD1
size: -
V: TRBV5-1
DNA: TGCGCCAGTAATCCGGAGACAGGGGGCTTCGGCTACACCTTC
CDR3: CASNPETGGFGYTF

J: TRBJ2-3
D: TRBD1
size: -
V: TRBV7-9
DNA: TGTGCCAGCAGCTTAGTAGGGACAGAGACAGATACGCAGTATTTT
CDR3: CASSLVGTETDTQYF

J: TRBJ1-2
D: TRBD1
size: few
V: TRBV18
DNA: TGTGCCAGCTCGCCTATAGCAGGGGGCAGAAGTGGCTACACCTTC
CDR3: CASSPIAGGRSGYTF